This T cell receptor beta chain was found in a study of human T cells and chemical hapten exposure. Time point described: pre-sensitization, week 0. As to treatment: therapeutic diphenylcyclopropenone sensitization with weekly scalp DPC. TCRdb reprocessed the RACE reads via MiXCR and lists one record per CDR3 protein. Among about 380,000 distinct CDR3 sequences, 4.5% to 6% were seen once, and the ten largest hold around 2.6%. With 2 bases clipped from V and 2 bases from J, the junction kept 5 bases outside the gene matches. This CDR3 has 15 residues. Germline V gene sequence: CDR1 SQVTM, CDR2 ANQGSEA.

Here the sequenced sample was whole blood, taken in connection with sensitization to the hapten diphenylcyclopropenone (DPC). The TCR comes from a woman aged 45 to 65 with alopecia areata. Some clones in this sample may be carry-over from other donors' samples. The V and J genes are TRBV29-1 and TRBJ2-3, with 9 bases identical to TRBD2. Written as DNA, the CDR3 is TGCAGCGTTGAAAGGTTAGCGGGAGCCACAGATACGCAGTATTTT. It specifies CSVERLAGATDTQYF.